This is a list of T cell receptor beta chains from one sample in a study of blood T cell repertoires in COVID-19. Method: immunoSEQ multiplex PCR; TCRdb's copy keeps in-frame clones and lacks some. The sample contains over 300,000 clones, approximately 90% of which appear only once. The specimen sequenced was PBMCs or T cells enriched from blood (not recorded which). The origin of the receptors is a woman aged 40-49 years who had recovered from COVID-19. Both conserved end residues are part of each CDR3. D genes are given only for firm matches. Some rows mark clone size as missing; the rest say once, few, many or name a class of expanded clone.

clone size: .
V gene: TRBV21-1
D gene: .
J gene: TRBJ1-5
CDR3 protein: CASSKAQGQGRNGNQPQHF
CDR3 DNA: TGTGCCAGCAGCAAAGCGCAGGGGCAGGGAAGGAACGGCAATCAGCCCCAGCATTTT

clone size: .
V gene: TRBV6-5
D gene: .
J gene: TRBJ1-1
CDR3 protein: CASSSGLNTEAFF
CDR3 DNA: TGTGCCAGCAGTTCGGGTCTGAACACTGAAGCTTTCTTT

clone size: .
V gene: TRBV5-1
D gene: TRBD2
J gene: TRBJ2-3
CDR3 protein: CASSLPPSGGATDTQYF
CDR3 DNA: TGCGCCAGCAGCTTGCCCCCTAGCGGGGGGGCGACAGATACGCAGTATTTT

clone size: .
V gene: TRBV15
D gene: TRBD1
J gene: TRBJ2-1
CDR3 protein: CATSRPGQGGAEQFF
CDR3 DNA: TGTGCCACCAGCAGACCGGGACAGGGGGGGGCTGAGCAGTTCTTC

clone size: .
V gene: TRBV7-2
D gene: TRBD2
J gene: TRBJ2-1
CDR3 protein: CASSSRGSGSYEQFF
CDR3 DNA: TGTGCCAGCAGCTCCCGGGGTAGCGGGAGCTATGAGCAGTTCTTC

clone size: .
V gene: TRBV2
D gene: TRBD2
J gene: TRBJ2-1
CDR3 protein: CASSRGLAGMDEQFF
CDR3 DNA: TGTGCCAGCAGTAGGGGACTAGCGGGGATGGATGAGCAGTTCTTC

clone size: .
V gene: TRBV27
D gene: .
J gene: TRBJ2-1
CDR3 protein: CASSLAPGGYEQFF
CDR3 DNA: TGTGCCAGCAGCCTAGCCCCTGGTGGATATGAGCAGTTCTTC

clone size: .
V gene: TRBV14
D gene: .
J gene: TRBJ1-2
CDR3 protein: CASSQDRREYGYTF
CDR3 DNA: TGTGCCAGCAGCCAAGACCGGCGGGAGTATGGCTACACCTTC

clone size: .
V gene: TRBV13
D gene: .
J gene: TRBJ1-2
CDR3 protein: CASSLVFRTELNYGYTF
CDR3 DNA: TGTGCCAGCAGCTTAGTATTTAGGACAGAGCTTAACTATGGCTACACCTTC

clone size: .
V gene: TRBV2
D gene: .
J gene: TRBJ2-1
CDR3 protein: CASRGGILAREQFF
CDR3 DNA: TGTGCCAGCAGGGGGGGTATACTAGCTCGGGAGCAGTTCTTC

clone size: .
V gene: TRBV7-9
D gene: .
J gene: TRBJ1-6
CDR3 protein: CASSSLGQRSPLHF
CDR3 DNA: TGTGCCAGCAGCTCCCTAGGACAGAGATCACCCCTCCACTTT

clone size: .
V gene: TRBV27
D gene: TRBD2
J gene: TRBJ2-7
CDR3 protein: CASSYAGGSYEQYF
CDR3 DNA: TGTGCCAGCAGTTACGCGGGAGGGTCCTACGAGCAGTACTTC

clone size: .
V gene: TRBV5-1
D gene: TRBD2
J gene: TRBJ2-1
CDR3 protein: CASSLGLAGDNEQFF
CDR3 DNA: TGCGCCAGCAGCTTGGGACTAGCGGGAGACAACGAGCAGTTCTTC

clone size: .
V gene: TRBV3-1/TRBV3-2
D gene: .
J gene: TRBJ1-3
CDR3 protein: CASSTGGLYGNTIYF
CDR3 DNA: TGTGCCAGCAGCACGGGGGGGTTGTATGGAAACACCATATATTTT

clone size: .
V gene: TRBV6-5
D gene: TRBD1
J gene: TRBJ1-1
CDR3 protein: CASSTGTGKTEAFF
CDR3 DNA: TGTGCCAGCTCGACCGGGACAGGGAAGACTGAAGCTTTCTTT

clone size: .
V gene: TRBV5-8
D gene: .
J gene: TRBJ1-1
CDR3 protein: CASSFAGNTEAFF
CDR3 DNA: TGTGCCAGCAGCTTCGCAGGGAACACTGAAGCTTTCTTT

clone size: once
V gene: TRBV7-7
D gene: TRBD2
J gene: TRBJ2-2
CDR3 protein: CASSSLAGGWTGELFF
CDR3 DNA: TGTGCTAGCAGCTCCTTAGCGGGAGGATGGACCGGGGAGCTGTTTTTT

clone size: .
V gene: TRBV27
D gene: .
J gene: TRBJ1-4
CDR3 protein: CASSLLGVSGTNEKLFF
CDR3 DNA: TGTGCCAGCAGTTTATTGGGCGTCTCTGGCACTAATGAAAAACTGTTTTTT

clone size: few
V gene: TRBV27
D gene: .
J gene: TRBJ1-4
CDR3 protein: CASSLRRGTNEKLFF
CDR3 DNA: TGTGCCAGCAGTTTAAGAAGGGGAACTAATGAAAAACTGTTTTTT

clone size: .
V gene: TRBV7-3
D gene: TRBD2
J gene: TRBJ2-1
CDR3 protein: CASSLGEGPYNEQFF
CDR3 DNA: TGTGCCAGCAGCTTGGGGGAGGGCCCCTACAATGAGCAGTTCTTC

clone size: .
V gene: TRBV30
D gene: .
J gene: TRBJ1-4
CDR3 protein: CAWSIGEKLFF
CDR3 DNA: TGTGCCTGGAGTATCGGGGAAAAACTGTTTTTT

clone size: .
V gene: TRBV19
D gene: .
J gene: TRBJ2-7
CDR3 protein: CASRRGRNSYEQYF
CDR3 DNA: TGTGCCAGTAGAAGAGGCAGAAACTCCTACGAGCAGTACTTC

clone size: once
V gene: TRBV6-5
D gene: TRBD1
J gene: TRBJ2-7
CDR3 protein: CASSYQTGTYEQYF
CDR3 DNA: TGTGCCAGCAGTTATCAGACAGGGACCTACGAGCAGTACTTC

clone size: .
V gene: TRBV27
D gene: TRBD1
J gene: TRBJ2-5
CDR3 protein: CASRNIDRGYRETQYF
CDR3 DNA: TGTGCCAGCAGAAACATCGACAGGGGGTATCGAGAGACCCAGTACTTC

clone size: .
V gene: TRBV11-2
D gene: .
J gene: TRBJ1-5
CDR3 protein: CASSPYREGQPQHF
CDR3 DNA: TGTGCCAGCAGCCCGTACAGGGAAGGGCAGCCCCAGCATTTT

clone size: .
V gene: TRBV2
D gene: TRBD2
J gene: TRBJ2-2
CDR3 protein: CASSFSSGRATGELFF
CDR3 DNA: TGTGCCAGCAGTTTTTCTAGCGGGAGGGCCACCGGGGAGCTGTTTTTT

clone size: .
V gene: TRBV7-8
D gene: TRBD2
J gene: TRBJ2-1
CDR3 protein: CASSRFGTSGRTNEQFF
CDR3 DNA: TGTGCCAGCAGCCGATTCGGCACTAGCGGGAGGACCAATGAGCAGTTCTTC

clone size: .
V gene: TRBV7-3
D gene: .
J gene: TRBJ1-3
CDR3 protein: CASSPQAAPGNTIYF
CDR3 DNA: TGTGCCAGCAGCCCCCAGGCAGCCCCCGGAAACACCATATATTTT

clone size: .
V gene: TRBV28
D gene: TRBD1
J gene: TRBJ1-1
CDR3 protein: CASSLKAGGPEAFF
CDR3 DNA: TGTGCCAGCAGTTTAAAGGCAGGGGGTCCTGAAGCTTTCTTT

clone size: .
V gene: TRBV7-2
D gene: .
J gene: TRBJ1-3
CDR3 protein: CASSLAGGNSGNTIYF
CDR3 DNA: TGTGCCAGCAGCTTAGCCGGGGGTAACTCTGGAAACACCATATATTTT

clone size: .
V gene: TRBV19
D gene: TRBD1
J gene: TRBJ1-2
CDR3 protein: CASIPTGTGGIYGYTF
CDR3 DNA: TGTGCCAGTATCCCAACGGGGACAGGGGGAATCTATGGCTACACCTTC

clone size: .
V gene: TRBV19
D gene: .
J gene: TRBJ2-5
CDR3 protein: CASSRAGGETQYF
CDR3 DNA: TGTGCCAGTAGTAGGGCTGGGGGGGAGACCCAGTACTTC

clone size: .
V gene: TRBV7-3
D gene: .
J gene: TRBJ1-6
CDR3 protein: CASSFREVIPRALHF
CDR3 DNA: TGTGCCAGCAGCTTCCGAGAGGTCATACCCAGGGCCCTCCACTTT

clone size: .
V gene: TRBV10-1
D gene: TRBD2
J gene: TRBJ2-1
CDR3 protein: CASSEGLAGGSSYNEQFF
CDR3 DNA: TGCGCCAGCAGTGAGGGACTAGCGGGGGGGAGCTCCTACAATGAGCAGTTCTTC

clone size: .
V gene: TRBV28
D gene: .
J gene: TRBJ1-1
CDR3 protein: CASTPTGGPKNTEAFF
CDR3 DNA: TGTGCCAGCACCCCGACCGGGGGGCCCAAGAACACTGAAGCTTTCTTT

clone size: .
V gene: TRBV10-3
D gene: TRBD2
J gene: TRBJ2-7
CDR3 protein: CAITPGGTSGRSEQYF
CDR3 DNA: TGTGCCATCACCCCGGGGGGGACTAGCGGTCGCAGCGAGCAGTACTTC

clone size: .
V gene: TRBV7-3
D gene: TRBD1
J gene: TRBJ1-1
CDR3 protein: CASSDAPHPDRVNTEAFF
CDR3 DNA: TGTGCCAGCAGCGACGCACCTCACCCCGACAGGGTTAACACTGAAGCTTTCTTT

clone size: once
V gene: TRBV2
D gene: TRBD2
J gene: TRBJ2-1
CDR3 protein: CASRRGVGYNEQFF
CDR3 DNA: TGTGCCAGCAGGCGGGGGGTCGGCTACAATGAGCAGTTCTTC

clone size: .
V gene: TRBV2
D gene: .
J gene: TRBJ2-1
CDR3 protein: CASIGRSSYNEQFF
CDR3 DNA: TGTGCCAGCATAGGCCGGAGCTCCTACAATGAGCAGTTCTTC

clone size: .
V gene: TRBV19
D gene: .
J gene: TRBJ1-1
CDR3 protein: CASSLVEGTEAFF
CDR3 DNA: TGTGCCAGTAGTCTGGTAGAGGGAACCGAAGCTTTCTTT

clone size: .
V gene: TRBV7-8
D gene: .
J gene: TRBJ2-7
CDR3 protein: CASSAGALSSYEQYF
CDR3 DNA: TGTGCCAGCAGCGCAGGGGCGTTAAGCTCCTACGAGCAGTACTTC

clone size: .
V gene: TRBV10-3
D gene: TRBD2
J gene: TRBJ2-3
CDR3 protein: CAISESNLWREKGSTDTQYF
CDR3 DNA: TGTGCCATCAGTGAGTCGAATTTATGGCGGGAGAAGGGAAGCACAGATACGCAGTATTTT

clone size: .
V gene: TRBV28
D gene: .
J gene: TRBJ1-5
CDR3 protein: CASSSPPRVRSNQPQHF
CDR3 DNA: TGTGCCAGCAGTTCCCCCCCCAGGGTAAGAAGCAATCAGCCCCAGCATTTT

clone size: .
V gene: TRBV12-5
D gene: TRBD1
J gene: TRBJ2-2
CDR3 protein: CASGWVPGQGPEDTGELFF
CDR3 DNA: TGTGCTAGTGGTTGGGTCCCGGGACAGGGGCCCGAAGACACCGGGGAGCTGTTTTTT

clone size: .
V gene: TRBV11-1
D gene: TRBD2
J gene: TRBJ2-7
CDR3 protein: CASSLASGGYEQYF
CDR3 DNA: TGTGCCAGCAGCTTAGCGTCGGGGGGTTACGAGCAGTACTTC

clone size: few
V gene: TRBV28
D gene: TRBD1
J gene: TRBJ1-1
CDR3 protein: CASSLLQGAEAFF
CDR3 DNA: TGTGCCAGCAGTTTATTACAGGGGGCTGAAGCTTTCTTT